A single sample gave rise to the 19 T cell receptor beta chains below, sequenced in a study of molecular identifiers for immune sequencing clone quantification. TCRdb reanalysed the PCR reads using MiXCR and keeps one entry per CDR3 protein. The table shows some 680,000 distinct CDR3 sequences, with over 25% occurring only once. The sample was naive CD8+ T cells from blood, with Jurkat cell RNA spiked in. This sample's subset: FACS-sorted CD8+CD4-CCR7+CD45RA+ naive T cells. The origin of the receptors is a human donor in good health. Some libraries in this study had Jurkat cell RNA spiked in.

The V call is TRBV11-2, the J call TRBJ2-7; 7 nucleotides match TRBD1. The CDR3 is 20 amino acids. Germline V lookup: CDR1 SGHAT, CDR2 FQNNGV. V gave up 5 bases and J gave up 4 bases; unmatched junction bases: 26. The CDR3 is CASSAGGPGPAQVRPYEQYF. The CDR3 DNA follows: TGTGCCAGCAGCGCAGGGGGTCCGGGACCCGCCCAAGTCCGGCCTTACGAGCAGTACTTC.

In this sample, this clonotype turned up a few times. V and J are TRBV3-1 and TRBJ2-5; D not resolved. The length of the CDR3 is 15 residues. The V end was cut by 0 bases, the J end by 1 base, with 9 bases between. In germline, CDR1 is LGHDT, CDR2 YNNKEL (reference sequence). The CDR3 DNA reads as TGTGCCAGCAGCCAAGACGGCTCCCCCCAAGAGACCCAGTACTTC. Translation gives CASSQDGSPQETQYF.

Of note for this clonotype: A read error may account for a junction end that differs from germline. The chain recombines TRBV6-2 or TRBV6-3 with TRBJ2-5, with 12 bases identical to TRBD2. Germline V CDR1 and CDR2: MNHEY, SVGEGT. This CDR3 is 19 amino acids long. The CDR3 spells CASSYQPLRLAGVEEPQYF. The DNA of the CDR3 is TGTGCCAGCAGTTATCAACCGCTGAGACTAGCGGGAGTCGAAGAGCCCCAGTACTTC.

Comment on this clonotype: A much larger clone lies a single base off, so this may be a read error. V usage is TRBV4-3 and J usage is TRBJ2-5; 7 bases are shared with TRBD2. Trimming removed 0 bases from V and 9 bases from J; junction bases left unmatched: 7. The CDR3 is made up of 14 amino acids. Germline CDR1 and CDR2: LGHNA and YSLEER. DNA of the CDR3: TGCGCCAGCAGCCAAGAACGGCGGGGGATGGCCCAGTACTTC. Translating gives CASSQERRGMAQYF.

This clonotype has at least ten counts. The chain is built from TRBV4-3 and TRBJ2-6, with 8 bases identical to TRBD1. The CDR3 is 21 residues long. V lost 0 bases, J lost 1 base, and 14 bases stayed unmatched. Germline CDR1 LGHNA, CDR2 YSLEER. The CDR3 here is CASSQDARGQVPESGANVLTF. The CDR3 DNA reads as TGCGCCAGCAGCCAAGATGCGAGGGGACAGGTACCGGAGTCTGGGGCCAACGTCCTGACTTTC.

This clonotype was counted at least ten times. This sequence joins TRBV4-3 and TRBJ1-4; D remains ambiguous. CDR3 length equals 16 residues. CDR1 and CDR2 from the germline V gene are LGHNA and YSLEER. V lost 0 bases and J lost 8, with 16 bases in between. CDR3 loop: CASSQDLTTRWEKLFF. The CDR3 DNA reads as TGCGCCAGCAGCCAAGATTTAACGACTAGATGGGAAAAACTGTTTTTT.

This clonotype has ten or more counts. This chain links TRBV27 with TRBJ2-7; TRBD2 matches at 9 bases. Germline V gene data show CDR1 as MNHEY and CDR2 as SMNVEV (reference sequence). The trim removed 3 bases at V and 2 bases at J, leaving 5 bases unmatched. The CDR3 totals 15 residues. CDR3: CASSFLAGGAYEQYF. The CDR3 DNA is TGTGCCAGCAGTTTTTTGGCGGGAGGGGCCTACGAGCAGTACTTC.

Concerning this clonotype itself: It may be a read error: a sequence one base away is much more abundant. This chain links TRBV7-9 with TRBJ2-7; TRBD2 is a possible D gene (5 bases). The V end lost 4 bases, the J end lost 2 bases, and 12 bases lay between the germline ends. The CDR3 extends over 14 amino acids. Germline V gives CDR1 SEHNR, CDR2 FQNEAQ (reference sequence). This CDR3 is CASSSLLGTYEQYF. In DNA form, the CDR3 reads TGTGCCAGCAGCTCCCTCCTCGGGACCTACGAGCAGTACTTC.

This rearrangement joins TRBV7-8 to TRBJ1-1; no firm D call. This CDR3 spans 14 amino acids. V lost 8 bases and J 3 bases, leaving 16 bases between the germline ends. Germline V gene sequence: CDR1 SGHVS, CDR2 FQNEAQ. The CDR3 nucleotides read TGTGCCAGCCTTCAGGAGGGAGGATACACTGAAGCTTTCTTT. The encoded protein is CASLQEGGYTEAFF.

As regards this clonotype: This may arise from a read error, as a much more abundant clone is one base away. The J gene is TRBJ2-1, the V gene TRBV29-1; D not resolved. CDR1 and CDR2 (germline): SQVTM, ANQGSEA. The CDR3 is 15 amino acids. Trimming took 8 bases from V and 3 from J, leaving 20 bases between them. Here the CDR3 DNA reads TGCAGCTTCCTGACGCGGTCCCAACGCTACAATGAGCAGTTCTTC. Translation gives CSFLTRSQRYNEQFF.

On this clonotype itself: The conserved phenylalanine or tryptophan normally closing the CDR3 is absent here, so this likely arose from a read error. This sequence joins TRBV12-3 or TRBV12-4 and TRBJ1-1; no clear D. The CDR3 has 13 residues. Trimming removed 0 bases from V and 7 bases from J, with 9 bases in between. The CDR3 sequence: CASSLAGPSEAFL. The DNA for the CDR3 is TGTGCCAGCAGTTTAGCCGGACCGAGTGAAGCTTTCCTT.

This chain uses TRBV11-2 with TRBJ2-1; D remains unclear. CDR1 SGHAT and CDR2 FQNNGV come from the germline V gene. V gave up 7 bases and J gave up 0 bases, with 13 bases separating them. This CDR3 comprises 15 residues. The CDR3 spells CASKHPSGSYNEQFF. The CDR3 DNA sequence: TGTGCCAGCAAACACCCCTCGGGCTCCTACAATGAGCAGTTCTTC.

Worth noting for this clonotype: A read error may explain this, as a much larger clone is one base away. The chain combines TRBV18 with TRBJ1-1; D unclear. Trimming stripped 2 bases from V and 3 bases from J, with 10 bases between. CDR3 length: 14 residues. In germline, CDR1 is KGHSH, CDR2 LQKENI. The CDR3 reads CASSPTPAYTEAFF. Written as DNA, the CDR3 is TGTGCCAGCTCACCAACGCCGGCCTACACTGAAGCTTTCTTT.

This clonotype came up many times. The chain combines TRBV7-9 with TRBJ2-1; the match to TRBD2 covers 8 bases. The CDR3 runs 13 residues. CDR1 is SEHNR, CDR2 FQNEAQ, per germline (reference sequence). The J segment lost 8 bases and the V segment lost 6 bases, leaving 6 bases of the junction unmatched. CDR3 coding DNA: TGTGCCAGCAGGTCCGGGGGGGCGGATGAGCAGTTCTTC. It is translated as CASRSGGADEQFF.

This clonotype was counted a few times. The V gene is TRBV6-2 or TRBV6-3, the J gene TRBJ2-7, with 11 bases lining up with TRBD2. With 6 bases clipped from V and 3 bases from J, the junction kept 4 bases outside the gene matches. The CDR3 covers 14 residues. The V gene's germline CDR1 is MNHEY and CDR2 SVGEGT. The CDR3 reads CASRGLADNYEQYF. The CDR3 nucleotides read TGTGCCAGCAGGGGACTAGCGGATAACTACGAGCAGTACTTC.

The sample holds a few counts of this clonotype. V usage is TRBV20-1 and J usage is TRBJ2-7; 11 nucleotides align to TRBD2. This CDR3 comprises 17 residues. Trimming took 0 bases from V and 5 from J; bases not matched to a gene: 12. CDR1 and CDR2 (germline): DFQATT, SNEGSKA (reference sequence). CDR3 sequence: CSARDLGVAGGPDEQYF. The CDR3 nucleotides read TGCAGTGCTAGAGATTTGGGGGTAGCGGGAGGGCCCGACGAGCAGTACTTC.

On this clonotype itself: A much larger clone sits a single nucleotide away, making a read error possible. The CDR3 end shows no conserved phenylalanine or tryptophan, and so a read error is likely. This chain connects TRBV7-6 to TRBJ1-1, with TRBD1 as a possible D gene (5 bases). The ends were cut back, 2 bases at V and 3 bases at J, with 10 bases in the middle. The germline CDR1 and CDR2 sequences are SGHVS and FNYEAQ. The CDR3 is made up of 14 amino acids. The CDR3: CASSLHQGDTEAFS. The CDR3, as DNA: TGTGCCAGCAGCTTACACCAGGGCGACACTGAAGCTTTCTCT.

Many counts were recorded for this clonotype. CDR3 coding DNA: TGTGCCAGCAGCTTAGACCCCATATCTGGGGCCAACGTCCTGACTTTC. Translated: CASSLDPISGANVLTF. The chain uses TRBV11-2 and TRBJ2-6, with D unresolved. The CDR3 sequence is 16 residues long. The germline V and J ends were trimmed by 0 bases and 1 base, with 7 bases remaining between them. Germline V gives CDR1 SGHAT, CDR2 FQNNGV.

Details on this clonotype: This may come from a read error, since a much larger clone is one base off. This sequence joins TRBV12-3 or TRBV12-4 and TRBJ1-5, with a possible D match to TRBD1 (6 bases). This CDR3 spans 13 amino acids. CDR3 amino acids: CASKRGGNLPQHF. The CDR3, as DNA: TGTGCCAGCAAAAGGGGGGGAAATCTGCCCCAGCATTTT.